This paragraph covers one T cell receptor (beta chain) sequence. Its binding antigen is unknown. Preparation of the library involved the immunoSEQ multiplex PCR assay. The multiplex PCR relied on a mix of 60 forward primers for TCR Vbeta segments and 13 reverse primers for TCR Jbeta segments. The CDR3 region of rearranged TCR beta genes was amplified from genomic DNA by a multiplex PCR assay. On the Illumina HiSeq System, the amplified TCR beta libraries were sequenced as 87-base-pair reads. Regarding the original processing steps: In a later analysis, tens of millions of unique TCR beta chains were counted across the approximately 620 repertoires, and some 10 million of these chains were shared by at least two donors. Raw reads were error-corrected and collapsed into unique sequences by a nearest-neighbor algorithm in which closely related sequences were merged to remove PCR and sequencing errors. V, D and J gene segments were assigned by aligning CDR3 sequences to IMGT reference sequences. For a sequence to be retained, at least a six-nucleotide match to both a V gene segment and a J gene segment was required. Rearrangements were classified as productive when the CDR3 lacked stop codons and remained in frame with V and J, and all other rearrangements were classified as non-productive. CDR3 was defined according to IMGT convention as the region running from the second conserved V-encoded cysteine to the conserved J-encoded phenylalanine. The earlier analysis of fewer than 750 of the donors excluded sequences that lacked an unambiguous match to a single V gene segment. In an earlier analysis of some 590 of the donors, V segments were called functional above 56.7% productive rearrangements and were called segregating when the between-donor standard deviation exceeded 5%. To diagnose cytomegalovirus status from the catalog of TCR beta chain sequences, a statistical classification framework was built. In a later analysis, TCR nucleotide sequences were compared against IMGT/GENE-DB human TR gene sequences so that V and J genes could be assigned. The TCRdist pipeline was used in a later analysis to assign CDR3 sequences and most-parsimonious VDJ recombination scenarios. A later analysis defined each TCR beta chain by its CDR3 amino acid sequence plus V-gene family, and excluded reads lacking a unique V-gene family. In a later analysis, fewer than 650 highly shared, low-generation-probability nucleotide sequences were removed to address suspected cross-contamination and a sequencing artifact. A later analysis calculated a clonal expansion index for each public chain from normalized within-repertoire ranks of inferred template counts. A later analysis computed generation probabilities with a VDJ recombination model fitted to out-of-frame rearrangements, and checked the results against IGoR. In a later analysis, hypergeometric tests were used to score TCR-TCR, TCR-HLA and TCR-CMV co-occurrence, with a repertoire-size bias correction applied to TCR pairs. False discovery rates were estimated in a later analysis by permuting HLA or CMV assignments 20 times. In a later analysis, co-occurring TCRs were grouped using DBSCAN, with TCRdist sequence similarity added in when clustering inside HLA-allele-positive subsets. For co-occurrence clustering, repertoires with fewer than 30,000 or more than 120,000 public chains were excluded, along with a handful of repertoires with anomalous nucleotide sharing. TCRdb obtained this table from immuneACCESS and retained in-frame rearrangements with V and J assigned. These tables miss some clones; where compared with another copy, unresolved V genes account for less than half of the shortfall, and the remainder is unexplained. For V, J and clone size, that table is used; D and trimming come from the DNA. This sample's table has entries for 40,000 or so clones. The ten most abundant clones make up around 7.9% of the sample.

The CDR3 starts with the cysteine, ends with the phenylalanine, and has 12 residues. Only CDR3 DNA is held: 36 bases, read in frame from base 1. The V and J ends are trimmed by 6 bases and 8 bases, leaving 16 bases between them. As encoded in the germline V gene (reference sequence), CDR1 is GTSNPN while CDR2 is SVGIG. This specimen belongs to a study of cytomegalovirus exposure and HLA in healthy donors (dated by TCRdb to the late 2010s). Broadly, across the study: According to an earlier analysis of a few hundred of the donors, some 180 million T cells yielded roughly 110 million unique TCR beta sequences and 276 Gb of sequence data. An early release covering roughly 580 HLA-typed donors comprised 250 to 350 gigabases of sequencing data and approximately 85 million unique TCR sequences. Among the roughly 400 genotyped donors, around 81% belonged to the genetic ancestry cluster associated with self-reported Caucasian donors. The study aimed to test whether cataloging public T cell receptors could reveal signatures of past pathogen exposure. The study used immunosequencing to profile the T cell repertoires of some 600 subjects and linked those repertoires to cytomegalovirus serostatus. Along with the roughly 670-subject first cohort, a separate validation cohort of over a hundred different subjects was used. High-throughput TCR immunosequencing, statistical association of individual TCRs with disease status, and machine learning were combined to predict cytomegalovirus infection status. In a later analysis, previously published TCR beta repertoires from fewer than 750 donors were re-analyzed and high-resolution HLA genotyping was added so that TCR occurrence patterns could be studied. The later analysis used no new phenotypic data to find candidate immune exposures, relying instead on TCR beta sequences and their occurrence across donors. In an earlier analysis of roughly 600 of the donors, high-throughput TCR beta sequencing was used to judge whether each TCR beta V gene segment behaved as functional or pseudogenic. Donor age, sex, ethnicity and CMV serostatus were compiled together with the repertoire data. Genome-wide SNP genotypes for about 55% of the roughly 670 donors were used in a later genetic analysis, which treated that subset as a discovery cohort. Every discovery cohort repertoire had been produced on one sequencing platform. HLA typing covered class I and class II loci at four-digit resolution. Typing coverage varied by locus: roughly 629-630 donors for A, B, C, DRB1 and DQB1; around 560 for DQA1; more than 600 for DPA1; 400 to 480 for DPB1. Several DR-DQ haplotypes were handled as single units for association and clustering, since linkage in the cohort was strong. Among a few hundred genotyped donors of the cohort, an average of around 240,000 unique TCR beta nucleotide sequences were sequenced per donor, around 18% of them non-productive. Summary of the overall study and its limitations: Cytomegalovirus status was reported to be diagnosed by the classifier with high specificity and sensitivity in both the original and validation cohorts. While some public TCRs were present in many individuals, most TCR sequences turned up only very rarely across donors. Some IMGT-functional V segments, including TRBV6-2 and TRBV6-3, could not be told apart with the 87-base-pair reads, so those segments were excluded. Compared with the approximately 670-donor mean, donors in an Asian-associated ancestry cluster had fewer N-insertions in productive TCRs, according to a later genetic analysis. In a later analysis, HLA-associated TCR beta chains showed more clonal expansion and lower generation probabilities than non-associated chains that were equally common. A group of highly shared sequence variants was considered likely to be a technical artifact of the sequencing pipeline. A few of the identified cytomegalovirus-associated TCR beta chains were confirmed in vitro to be specific for cytomegalovirus antigens. Broadly in line with IMGT annotations, most TCR beta V segments showed up in productive rearrangements about 90% or about 30% of the time in an earlier analysis of approximately 640 of the donors. According to a later analysis, TCR association rates differed among HLA loci, with DRB1 alleles showing the most associated TCRs and HLA-C alleles showing the fewest. HLA typing was unavailable for some donors at each locus, so association tests used only the typed subset. In a later analysis, about 17,000 TCR beta sequences were associated with specific HLA alleles at a false discovery rate of 0.05. When HLA alleles, especially DR and DQ, strongly co-occurred, TCR associations were difficult to assign to individual alleles. CMV serostatus was the only immune exposure information available for the cohort. Linkage disequilibrium might explain the correlated functional status among segregating V segments, but an unknown experimental factor could not be ruled out. The study gave a list of 150 to 200 TCR beta chains associated with cytomegalovirus. A further reported finding was that TCR beta sequences accurately predicted the HLA-A and HLA-B alleles for most subjects in the first cohort. Some 16 rarely observed V segments, including chromosome 9 orphons, were excluded from the earlier analysis of some 590 of the donors because counts were too low. According to a later analysis, parvovirus B19, influenza, CMV and Epstein-Barr virus appeared linked to several top co-occurrence clusters. Sequencing depth was assumed to be roughly uniform across donors in the presence/absence analyses, though that assumption may not hold. In a later genetic analysis, a missense DCLRE1C variant was associated with V-gene and J-gene trimming of TCR beta chains, and the association was replicated in an independent cohort. According to a later analysis, most CMV-associated TCR beta chains appeared to be HLA-restricted, and the HLA associations seemed to be driven largely by CMV exposure. In this cohort, only TCR beta chains were sequenced, and detectable features were limited by the absence of alpha or paired-chain data. The authors suggested that the approach could potentially be extended to other disease states and immunological phenotypes.

In total, 630 or so healthy bone marrow donors made up the cohort. At the time of sampling, all cohort members were nominally healthy, though unrecorded immune exposures were likely present. The donor was CMV seronegative and belonged to the group of 352 seronegative cohort members. Each donor provided a peripheral blood sample, and peripheral blood mononuclear cells were used for TCR beta sequencing. The Qiagen DNeasy Blood Extraction Kit was used to extract genomic DNA from the blood cell samples. The sequence links TRBV30 to TRBJ1-2; TRBD1 is possibly the D segment (5 matching bases). The sequence was obtained from a male donor in good health and CMV-seronegative. What was sequenced was PBMCs. The nucleotide sequence reads TGTGCCTGTGCGGGGGGGGTAGGAGGCTACACCTTC. The resulting protein is CACAGGVGGYTF.